Sequencing of this T cell receptor beta chain was carried out in a study of EBV T-cell therapy then PD-1 blockade in nasopharyngeal carcinoma. Regarding time point: 266 days after commencement of treatment, after nivolumab therapy. Treatment described: AdE1-LMPpoly-expanded autologous EBV-specific T-cell therapy followed by anti-PD-1 nivolumab. Points on this clone: The target antigen is unknown.

There are 16 residues in the CDR3. Germline values: CDR1 MNHEY, CDR2 SMNVEV (reference sequence). V dropped 1 base and J dropped 1; count of bases not matched to a gene: 4. TCRdb's copy holds only in-frame clones and misses some; the assay was immunoSEQ multiplex PCR. The sample yields approximately 22,000 clones, about 80% seen once. The chain combines TRBV27 with TRBJ2-3; 8 positions match TRBD2. The receptor comes from a man aged 40-49 years with nasopharyngeal carcinoma. Sequenced material: CD8+ T cells from blood, taken at roughly day 250 from a patient whose treatment included autologous EBV-specific T cells and nivolumab. CDR3 coding DNA: TGTGCCAGCAGTTTATTCGCGCGGGGGGGCACAGATACGCAGTATTTT. It codes for CASSLFARGGTDTQYF.